These 14 T cell receptor beta chains originate from one sample sequenced in a study of metastatic and nonmetastatic thyroid tumors. No patient received treatment before thyroid surgery. TCRdb redid the clone calls on the PCR reads using MiXCR. The data hold roughly 59,000 clones, with 16% observed a single time. Sequencing used blood. Every receptor here comes from a male donor with papillary thyroid cancer or a benign thyroid nodule (not recorded which). Some clones in this sample may be carry-over from other donors' samples.

The rearrangement uses TRBV7-2 and TRBJ1-6; D is uncertain. CDR1 is SGHTA and CDR2 is FQGNSA in the germline V gene. CDR3 length: 15 amino acids. Trimming shortened V by 1 base and J by 6 bases, and 10 bases separated the two germline ends. The CDR3 here is CASSLECTSNSPLHF. The DNA of the CDR3 is TGTGCCAGCAGCTTAGAATGTACTTCTAATTCACCCCTCCACTTT. Looking up the rest from reference TRBV7-2 and TRBJ1-6 gives the full variable domain: GAGVSQSPSNKVTEKGKDVELRCDPISGHTALYWYRQSLGQGLEFLIYFQGNSAPDKSGLPSDRFSAERTGGSVSTLTIQRTQQEDSAVYLCASSLECTSNSPLHFGNGTRLTVT.

The chain joins TRBV7-9 to TRBJ2-7; perhaps TRBD1 as D (5 bases). The germline V gene encodes CDR1 SEHNR and CDR2 FQNEAQ (reference sequence). The CDR3 loop spans 13 amino acids. V lost 4 bases, J lost 2 bases, and 9 bases lay in between. The CDR3 is CASSSDIPYEQYF. Written as DNA, the CDR3 is TGTGCCAGCAGCTCGGACATTCCCTACGAGCAGTACTTC.

This clone was found many times. This chain links TRBV30 with TRBJ1-4, with D tentatively TRBD1 (6 bases). CDR3 length equals 12 residues. Looked up from germline, CDR1 is GTSNPN and CDR2 is SVGIG (reference sequence). The germline V and J ends were trimmed by 7 bases and 4 bases, with 10 bases remaining between them. The CDR3 loop is CAFGQNNEKLFF. The CDR3 DNA is TGTGCCTTCGGACAGAATAATGAAAAACTGTTTTTT.

This clone has at least ten counts. This rearrangement joins TRBV10-3 to TRBJ2-5; TRBD2 aligns across 8 bases. J lost 1 base, V lost 0 bases, and 1 base had no gene match. The CDR3 extends over 15 amino acids. CDR1 is ENHRY, CDR2 SYGVKD, per germline. DNA of the CDR3: TGTGCCATCAGTGAGTCCGGGACTAGCCAAGAGACCCAGTACTTC. It codes for CAISESGTSQETQYF.

This clone was detected ten times or more. V and J are TRBV6-2 or TRBV6-3 and TRBJ2-1, with 10 bases fitting TRBD2. The CDR3 covers 16 residues. With 2 bases clipped from V and 6 bases from J, the junction kept 7 bases outside the gene matches. Looked up from germline, CDR1 is MNHEY and CDR2 is SVGEGT. CDR3 sequence: CASSYPKREGINEQFF. Here the CDR3 DNA reads TGTGCCAGCAGTTACCCGAAGCGGGAGGGCATCAATGAGCAGTTCTTC.

This clone was seen repeatedly, ten times or more. The chain couples TRBV20-1 to TRBJ2-3, with D uncertain. The length of the CDR3 is 15 residues. The V gene's germline CDR1 is DFQATT and CDR2 SNEGSKA (reference sequence). V lost 2 bases to trimming and J lost 1 base, with 13 bases between them. CDR3 nucleotides: TGCAGTGCTAGAAAGAACGGGTTCCGCACAGATACGCAGTATTTT. This codes for CSARKNGFRTDTQYF.

Ten or more counts support this clone. The chain joins TRBV11-1 to TRBJ1-3; maybe TRBD1 (6 bases). In germline, CDR1 is SGHAT, CDR2 FQDESV (reference sequence). This CDR3 spans 16 amino acids. Between the trimmed V and J ends, which lost 1 base and 4 bases, there was a span of 14 bases. DNA for the CDR3: TGTGCCAGCAGCTTAGACGGCAGGGGAAAGGGAAACACCATATATTTT. The encoded protein is CASSLDGRGKGNTIYF.

This clone has a single count. The junction shows a germline mismatch at one end, possibly a read error. This chain connects TRBV7-3 to TRBJ2-6; possibly TRBD2 for D (7 bases). This CDR3 spans 15 amino acids. Germline CDR1 and CDR2: SGHTA and FQGTGA. The CDR3 is CASPPGGAGANVLTF. Here the CDR3 DNA reads TGTGCCAGCCCACCTGGGGGGGCTGGTGCCAACGTCCTGACTTTC.

This clone has a handful of counts. This may be a read error, as it is one base from a much larger clone. The same CDR3 can be traced to other DNA sequences in this sample. The chain employs TRBV4-1 and TRBJ2-2; maybe TRBD2 (5 bases). The V gene's germline CDR1 is MGHRA and CDR2 YSYEKL. The CDR3 extends over 15 amino acids. Written as DNA, the CDR3 is TGCGCCAGCAGCCAAGTAGACGGAGACACCGGGGAGCTGTTTTTC. It translates to CASSQVDGDTGELFF.

This clone occurred a few times. A junction end diverges from the germline sequence, so it may reflect a read error. The rearrangement uses TRBV6-4 and TRBJ2-6; no firm D call. CDR3 length: 15 amino acids. Germline CDR1 MRHNA, CDR2 SNTAGT. This chain's CDR3 is CAISLQSSVANVLTF. The CDR3 DNA follows: TGTGCCATCAGCCTCCAGTCCTCTGTGGCCAACGTCCTGACTTTC.

This clone was counted at least ten times. The V gene is TRBV9, the J gene TRBJ2-5, with D possibly TRBD1 on 6 matching bases. Germline lookup yields CDR1 SGDLS and CDR2 YYNGEE. CDR3 size: 16 residues. The V end lost 2 bases, the J end lost 5 bases, and 19 bases lay between the germline ends. CDR3: CASSVLRDQGLETQYF. The CDR3 DNA reads as TGTGCCAGCAGCGTGCTCCGGGACCAGGGGCTCGAGACCCAGTACTTC. Full variable domain (rest looked up from reference TRBV9 and TRBJ2-5): DSGVTQTPKHLITATGQRVTLRCSPRSGDLSVYWYQQSLDQGLQFLIQYYNGEERAKGNILERFSAQQFPDLHSELNLSSLELGDSALYFCASSVLRDQGLETQYFGPGTRLLVL.

This clone was counted only a few times. A junction boundary mismatches the germline segment, possibly from a read error. This chain joins TRBV28 and TRBJ2-2, with 10 bases lining up with TRBD2. The V gene's germline CDR1 is MDHEN and CDR2 SYDVKM. CDR3 length: 19 residues. This CDR3 is CASSFRTSGPRWGTGDLFF. The DNA for the CDR3 is TGTGCCAGCAGTTTTCGGACTAGCGGACCGAGGTGGGGCACCGGGGATCTGTTTTTT.

Ten or more counts support this clone. V gene TRBV19 combines with J gene TRBJ1-2, with a tentative D call TRBD1 (6 bases). Germline V lookup: CDR1 LNHDA, CDR2 SQIVND (reference sequence). The CDR3 covers 11 residues. Trimming took 9 bases from V and 8 from J, leaving 13 bases between them. CDR3 nucleotides: TGTGCCAGCAGGGGATCAGGGGGCTACACCTTC. Protein product: CASRGSGGYTF.

This clone was counted ten times or more. The chain employs TRBV5-1 and TRBJ2-3, with 7 bases fitting TRBD2. The length of the CDR3 is 13 residues. The V gene's germline CDR1 is SGHRS and CDR2 YFSETQ. CDR3 DNA: TGCACCACGGGTGGACTAGGTACAGATACGCAGTATTTT. Translation: CTTGGLGTDTQYF.